One sample yielded the 32 T cell receptor beta chains listed below, sequenced in a study of blood T cells in healthy people across ages. Alongside a J-beta primer mix, a sample-barcoded 5' primer served in a second PCR lasting 7 to 11 cycles. TCRdb processed the 5' RACE reads anew with MiXCR; each CDR3 protein has one entry. The sample has 800,000 to 950,000 distinct CDR3 sequences; around 48% are singletons. The sample consisted of blood. These receptors were taken from a young man in good health.

This clonotype showed up just a few times. The J gene is TRBJ2-1, the V gene TRBV27, with a possible D match to TRBD1 (6 bases). Germline lookup yields CDR1 MNHEY and CDR2 SMNVEV (reference sequence). The CDR3 is 15 residues long. V shed 4 bases and J shed 10 bases, with 20 bases lying between them. The CDR3 protein is CASSSGTMTTGEQFF. CDR3 coding DNA: TGTGCCAGCAGTTCCGGGACAATGACGACGGGCGAGCAGTTCTTC.

The sample holds a few counts of this clonotype. The V call is TRBV29-1, the J call TRBJ1-5; 8 nucleotides align to TRBD1. Germline trimming cut 6 bases from V and 2 bases from J; bases unmatched to any gene: 3. This CDR3 region has 13 residues. CDR1 is SQVTM, CDR2 ANQGSEA, per germline. The CDR3 coding sequence is TGCAGCGTGATGGGACAGGGCAATCAGCCCCAGCATTTT. The encoded protein is CSVMGQGNQPQHF.

The chain combines TRBV28 with TRBJ2-3; TRBD2 might be the D (6 bases). Trimming took 6 bases from V and 9 from J, leaving 13 bases between them. CDR3 length: 12 residues. Per the germline V gene, CDR1 is MDHEN and CDR2 is SYDVKM. The CDR3 DNA reads as TGTGCCAGCAGCCGCAGGGAGGCCACGCAGTATTTT. Protein product: CASSRREATQYF.

This rearrangement joins TRBV28 to TRBJ1-5; weak D call: TRBD1 (5 bases). Germline CDR1 reads MDHEN; CDR2 reads SYDVKM. The CDR3 contains 14 residues. Trimming cost V 6 bases and J 5 bases, with 14 bases left between them. The CDR3 sequence: CASSPITGDQPQHF. CDR3 DNA sequence: TGTGCCAGCAGCCCTATCACGGGGGATCAGCCCCAGCATTTT. Full variable domain (missing parts from reference TRBV28 and TRBJ1-5): DVKVTQSSRYLVKRTGEKVFLECVQDMDHENMFWYRQDPGLGLRLIYFSYDVKMKEKGDIPEGYSVSREKKERFSLILESASTNQTSMYLCASSPITGDQPQHFGDGTRLSIL.

The rearrangement joins TRBV27 to TRBJ1-5; D gene unclear. This CDR3 comprises 14 residues. The germline V gene has CDR1 MNHEY and CDR2 SMNVEV (reference sequence). V was trimmed by 3 bases and J by 4 bases, leaving 10 bases between them. CDR3 sequence: CASSFDTLNQPQHF. The CDR3 DNA reads as TGTGCCAGCAGTTTCGACACGTTAAATCAGCCCCAGCATTTT.

This chain uses TRBV3-1 with TRBJ1-6; D may be TRBD1 (5 bases). V shed 0 bases and J shed 2 bases, with 11 bases lying between them. The CDR3 is 17 residues long. CDR1 and CDR2 (germline): LGHDT, YNNKEL (reference sequence). The CDR3 region has the DNA TGTGCCAGCAGCCAAGATACGGGGGGAACCTATAATTCACCCCTCCACTTT. Translated: CASSQDTGGTYNSPLHF.

J is TRBJ1-6 and V is TRBV10-3; TRBD1 matches at 8 bases. In germline, CDR1 is ENHRY, CDR2 SYGVKD. There are 14 residues in the CDR3. V was clipped by 11 bases and J by 5 bases; unmatched bases: 8. The CDR3: CAGRGQVDNSPLHF. The DNA for the CDR3 is TGTGCCGGCCGGGGACAGGTGGATAATTCACCCCTCCACTTT.

The rearrangement joins TRBV29-1 to TRBJ2-5; 7 positions match TRBD2. In germline, CDR1 is SQVTM, CDR2 ANQGSEA. This CDR3 comprises 14 residues. V shed 5 bases and J 11 bases; nucleotides not matched to a gene: 17. CDR3 nucleotide sequence: TGCAGCGTTTCAACTATCGGGAGGTACAATGAGCAGTACTTC. It yields the protein CSVSTIGRYNEQYF.

Here the CDR3 reads CASSDWHTDTQYVGPGEVPQHF. CDR3 DNA sequence: TGTGCCAGCAGCGACTGGCACACAGATACGCAGTATGTTGGCCCAGGCGAAGTTCCCCAGCATTTT. V is TRBV11-2 and J is TRBJ1-5; D is unclear. CDR3 length: 22 amino acids. Trimming took 5 bases from V and 10 from J, leaving 42 bases between them. Germline V gene sequence: CDR1 SGHAT, CDR2 FQNNGV.

This clonotype was detected only a few times. The chain joins TRBV6-5 to TRBJ1-1; possibly TRBD1 for D (6 bases). This CDR3 region has 16 residues. Per the germline V gene, CDR1 is MNHEY and CDR2 is SVGAGI. V dropped 2 bases and J dropped 0 bases, with 13 bases sitting between them. CDR3 loop: CASSYSQGPMNTEAFF. CDR3 nucleotides: TGTGCCAGCAGTTACAGTCAGGGGCCCATGAACACTGAAGCTTTCTTT.

V gene TRBV11-2 combines with J gene TRBJ1-1; no clear D gene. Trimming pared 4 bases from V and 1 base from J, leaving 10 bases between. This CDR3 has 14 amino acids. Germline lookup yields CDR1 SGHAT and CDR2 FQNNGV. For the CDR3, the DNA is TGTGCCAGCAGCTCCTACCCCAGGAACACTGAAGCTTTCTTT. Protein product: CASSSYPRNTEAFF.

The rearrangement uses TRBV4-1 and TRBJ2-3, with no clear D. The length of the CDR3 is 14 residues. Trimming left V 1 base short and J 1 base short, with 6 bases between. Germline-derived CDR1 and CDR2 are MGHRA and YSYEKL. For the CDR3, the DNA is TGCGCCAGCAGCCAAGTATCGGGCACAGATACGCAGTATTTT. Translation: CASSQVSGTDTQYF.

This clonotype was recorded a few times. V gene TRBV27 combines with J gene TRBJ1-1; tentatively, D is TRBD1 (5 bases). Germline lookup yields CDR1 MNHEY and CDR2 SMNVEV (reference sequence). This CDR3 is built from 17 residues. V was trimmed by 6 bases and J by 0 bases, leaving 20 bases between them. The CDR3 reads CASSRGSLGPLNTEAFF. CDR3 nucleotides: TGTGCCAGCAGCCGAGGGTCATTGGGGCCGCTGAACACTGAAGCTTTCTTT.

This clonotype was detected a few times. CDR3 region: CASSKQGSNSPLHF. The CDR3 nucleotides are TGTGCCAGCAGTAAACAGGGATCGAATTCACCCCTCCACTTT. V is TRBV6-4 and J is TRBJ1-6; a weak D match, TRBD1 (6 bases). This CDR3 contains 14 residues. V was pared by 5 bases and J by 7 bases, with 12 bases between. CDR1 and CDR2 from the germline V gene are MRHNA and SNTAGT.

The rearrangement joins TRBV4-2 to TRBJ2-1; D uncertain. The V gene lost 0 bases and the J gene lost 10 bases, with 7 bases spanning the gap. CDR1 is LGHNA, CDR2 YNFKEQ, per germline. CDR3 length equals 12 residues. Here the CDR3 DNA reads TGTGCCAGCAGCCAAGATTTGCTGGAGCAGTTCTTC. Translated, it gives CASSQDLLEQFF.

This clonotype was seen a handful of times. The rearrangement links TRBV5-6 to TRBJ1-2; TRBD1 matches 8 bases. The germline V gene encodes CDR1 SGHDT and CDR2 YYEEEE. This CDR3 comprises 15 residues. The V gene end was trimmed by 3 bases and the J gene end by 4 bases; junction bases not matched to a gene: 8. CDR3 sequence reads: CASSSTDRGRYGYTF. CDR3 DNA: TGTGCCAGCAGCTCGACCGACAGGGGCCGCTATGGCTACACCTTC.

The rearrangement joins TRBV20-1 to TRBJ1-6; the D is unclear. This CDR3 is 14 amino acids long. Trimming cost V 0 bases and J 7 bases, with 10 bases left between them. Germline V gene lookup returns CDR1 DFQATT and CDR2 SNEGSKA (reference sequence). Written as DNA, the CDR3 is TGCAGTGCTAGAGATATACAGCAGAATTCACCCCTCCACTTT. It yields the protein CSARDIQQNSPLHF.

The genes are TRBV6-5 and TRBJ2-7; TRBD1 agrees at 9 bases. Germline CDR1 MNHEY, CDR2 SVGAGI. Unmatched junction bases numbered 16, after V lost 11 bases and J lost 5 bases. The CDR3 is made up of 15 amino acids. CDR3 DNA sequence: TGTGCCTCCAACCAACCGGGACAGGGTACCAACGAGCAGTACTTC. Translated, it gives CASNQPGQGTNEQYF.

This clonotype was picked up a small number of times. The chain has TRBV20-1 and TRBJ1-1; D is possibly TRBD1 (5 bases). This CDR3 comprises 14 residues. Germline CDR1 is DFQATT and CDR2 is SNEGSKA (reference sequence). The germline V and J ends were trimmed by 6 bases and 2 bases, with 16 bases remaining between them. CDR3 region: CSALTDFSNTEAFF. The CDR3 DNA sequence: TGCAGTGCCCTGACAGATTTCTCAAACACTGAAGCTTTCTTT.

The V call is TRBV30, the J call TRBJ1-6, with D perhaps matching TRBD1 (5 bases). CDR3 length equals 13 residues. Germline lookup yields CDR1 GTSNPN and CDR2 SVGIG (reference sequence). Trimming pared 2 bases from V and 9 bases from J, leaving 11 bases between. The CDR3 spells CAWSSGGGSPLHF. The CDR3 bases are TGTGCCTGGAGTAGCGGGGGAGGTTCACCCCTCCACTTT.

This chain links TRBV10-3 with TRBJ1-5, with no clear D. The germline V and J ends were trimmed by 2 bases and 1 base, with 9 bases remaining between them. The CDR3 runs to 15 residues. CDR1 is ENHRY and CDR2 is SYGVKD in the germline V gene. In nucleotides, the CDR3 is TGTGCCATCAGTGAGGGCGCGGGGAGCAATCAGCCCCAGCATTTT. As protein: CAISEGAGSNQPQHF.

This clonotype was counted a few times. The CDR3 protein is CASSFGQVPQETQYF. CDR3 coding DNA: TGTGCCAGCAGCTTCGGACAAGTACCTCAAGAGACCCAGTACTTC. This chain connects TRBV7-9 to TRBJ2-5; D possibly corresponds to TRBD1 (5 bases). Germline-derived CDR1 and CDR2 are SEHNR and FQNEAQ (reference sequence). The CDR3 is made up of 15 amino acids. Trimming stripped 3 bases from V and 2 bases from J, with 13 bases between.

The genes are TRBV6-1 and TRBJ1-1, with D possibly matching TRBD1 (6 bases). Trimming shortened V by 5 bases and J by 3 bases, and 19 bases separated the two germline ends. This CDR3 spans 16 amino acids. Per the germline V gene, CDR1 is MNHNS and CDR2 is SASEGT. The CDR3 region is CASSTPGDYRDTEAFF. The CDR3 DNA reads TGTGCCAGCAGTACACCAGGGGACTATAGGGACACTGAAGCTTTCTTT.

The V and J genes are TRBV7-9 and TRBJ1-6; 9 nucleotides match TRBD1. With V trimmed by 5 bases and J by 10 bases, 12 bases remained unmatched. This CDR3 has 16 amino acids. The germline V gene has CDR1 SEHNR and CDR2 FQNEAQ (reference sequence). The CDR3 here is CASSTRTGTGQSPLHF. CDR3 DNA: TGTGCCAGCAGCACTAGGACAGGGACAGGGCAATCACCCCTCCACTTT.

The chain combines TRBV5-1 with TRBJ2-7; 8 bases agree with TRBD1. This CDR3 is 14 amino acids long. The J segment lost 4 bases and the V segment lost 2 bases, leaving 5 bases of the junction unmatched. Germline values: CDR1 SGHRS, CDR2 YFSETQ. CDR3 sequence: CASSFQGAQYEQYF. CDR3 DNA: TGCGCCAGCAGCTTTCAGGGGGCCCAATACGAGCAGTACTTC.

This clonotype was observed a handful of times. The J gene is TRBJ2-1, the V gene TRBV5-1, with D possibly TRBD2 on 6 matching bases. The V end was cut by 4 bases, the J end by 7 bases, with 15 bases between. The CDR3 runs to 14 residues. Per the germline V gene, CDR1 is SGHRS and CDR2 is YFSETQ. In DNA form, the CDR3 reads TGCGCCAGCAGCCCACGCGCAGGGAGGAATGAGCAGTTCTTC. Protein product: CASSPRAGRNEQFF.

The chain is built from TRBV12-3 or TRBV12-4 and TRBJ1-1; 8 bases align to TRBD1. V dropped 7 bases and J dropped 5; count of bases not matched to a gene: 9. The CDR3 covers 14 residues. The CDR3 sequence is CASTRDRQWTEAFF. CDR3 nucleotide sequence: TGTGCCAGCACTCGGGACAGGCAATGGACTGAAGCTTTCTTT.

The chain carries TRBV20-1 and TRBJ2-2; D is perhaps TRBD1 (6 bases). The ends were cut back, 6 bases at V and 4 bases at J, with 18 bases in the middle. Looked up from germline, CDR1 is DFQATT and CDR2 is SNEGSKA (reference sequence). The length of the CDR3 is 15 residues. CDR3 DNA sequence: TGCAGTGCCCCGGGACAAGGGAGTATCACCGGGGAGCTGTTTTTT. It encodes CSAPGQGSITGELFF.

The chain combines TRBV4-1 with TRBJ1-2, with no clear D. Germline V gives CDR1 MGHRA, CDR2 YSYEKL. This CDR3 spans 13 amino acids. V was clipped by 2 bases and J by 4 bases, with 8 bases between them. CDR3 DNA: TGCGCCAGCAGCCAATCGTACGCCTATGGCTACACCTTC. Encoded protein: CASSQSYAYGYTF.

This clonotype was seen more than once but under ten times. The chain employs TRBV7-2 and TRBJ2-7, with TRBD1 matching over 9 bases. The V gene's germline CDR1 is SGHTA and CDR2 FQGNSA. J gave up 6 bases and V 2 bases, and 11 bases lay outside the gene matches. The CDR3 loop spans 16 amino acids. As DNA, the CDR3 is TGTGCCAGCAGCTTAATCAGCGGGACAGGGTCGGGCGAGCAGTACTTC. It encodes CASSLISGTGSGEQYF.

The rearrangement joins TRBV2 to TRBJ2-5; tentatively, D is TRBD1 (5 bases). CDR1 is SNHLY, CDR2 FYNNEI, per germline. The CDR3 spans 14 residues. Trimming took 10 bases from V and 4 from J, leaving 19 bases between them. DNA for the CDR3: TGTGCCACCGGTGGTTTGCAGGGTCCAGAGACCCAGTACTTC. It encodes CATGGLQGPETQYF.

This chain joins TRBV10-3 and TRBJ2-5; 7 bases are a match to TRBD1. The last part of the DNA fits TRBJ2-7 better; the J call may be wrong. The CDR3 is 14 residues long. Germline V gene sequence: CDR1 ENHRY, CDR2 SYGVKD. This CDR3 is CAISAVWDSHEQYF. The CDR3 bases are TGTGCCATCAGTGCGGTCTGGGACAGCCACGAGCAGTACTTC.